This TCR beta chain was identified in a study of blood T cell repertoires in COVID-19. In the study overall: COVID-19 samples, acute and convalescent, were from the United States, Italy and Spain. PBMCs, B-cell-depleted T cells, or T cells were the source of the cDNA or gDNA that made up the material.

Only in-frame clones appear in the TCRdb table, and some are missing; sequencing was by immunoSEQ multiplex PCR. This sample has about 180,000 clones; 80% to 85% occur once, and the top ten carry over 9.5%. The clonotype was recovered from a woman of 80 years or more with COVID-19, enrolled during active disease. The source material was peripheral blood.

The CDR3 is CASSLYSTDTQYF. Here the CDR3 DNA reads TGTGCCAGCAGTTTATATAGCACAGATACGCAGTATTTT. The rearrangement uses TRBV12-3 or TRBV12-4 and TRBJ2-3; no clear D. The CDR3 is made up of 13 amino acids. The V end lost 2 bases, the J end lost 0 bases, and 3 bases lay between the germline ends.